What follows describes a single T cell receptor beta chain. Original processing methods: Using reference gene primer amplification, nucleated cell counts were estimated. Repertoires were generated with immunoSEQ multiplex PCR, while TCRdb's copy carries only in-frame clones and drops some. D and trimming come from the DNA, and the V and J calls and clone size come from that table. The table includes approximately 150,000 clones, more than 80% detected once. The CDR3 consists of 14 residues. Per germline, CDR1 SNHLY and CDR2 FYNNEI. V lost 1 base, J lost 0 bases, and 6 bases lay in between. The data stem from a study of blood T cell repertoires in COVID-19. Overall study: Specimens from acute and convalescent COVID-19 originated in the United States, Italy and Spain. In each case, the material was cDNA or gDNA derived from T cells, B-cell-depleted T cells, or PBMCs.

The sequenced sample was peripheral blood. V gene TRBV2 combines with J gene TRBJ1-2; no firm D call. The TCR originated in a woman aged 60-75 years with COVID-19, enrolled during active disease. In DNA form, the CDR3 reads TGTGCCAGCAGTGAAGGCGGTTCTAACTATGGCTACACCTTC. Its translation: CASSEGGSNYGYTF.